The next 23 T cell receptor beta chains were all read from a single sample in a study of human T cells and chemical hapten exposure. Each CDR3 protein is one row after TCRdb ran MiXCR on the RACE reads. This table holds tens of thousands of distinct CDR3 sequences, roughly an eighth found once. Time point meaning: patch test 3, about 24 weeks after DPC sensitization. Treatment meaning: therapeutic diphenylcyclopropenone sensitization with weekly scalp DPC. The sample consisted of whole blood, taken in connection with sensitization to the hapten diphenylcyclopropenone (DPC). The receptors were sampled from a man aged 25-45 years with alopecia areata. Some clones in this sample may be carry-over from other donors' samples.

This clonotype appeared a few times. V usage is TRBV7-6 and J usage is TRBJ2-7; perhaps TRBD1 as D (6 bases). There are 14 residues in the CDR3. Germline V gene data show CDR1 as SGHVS and CDR2 as FNYEAQ. Trimming pared 2 bases from V and 4 bases from J, leaving 12 bases between. The CDR3 sequence: CASSLSDSNYEQYF. In nucleotides, the CDR3 is TGTGCCAGCAGCTTATCGGACAGCAATTACGAGCAGTACTTC.

Many counts were recorded for this clonotype. V and J are TRBV7-2 and TRBJ1-4; D remains unclear. V dropped 2 bases and J dropped 4 bases, with 11 bases sitting between them. The length of the CDR3 is 15 residues. Looked up from germline, CDR1 is SGHTA and CDR2 is FQGNSA. The CDR3 loop reads CASSLSIRGNEKLFF. The CDR3 nucleotides read TGTGCCAGCAGCTTAAGTATCCGGGGTAATGAAAAACTGTTTTTT. The full variable domain, with the rest looked up from reference TRBV7-2 and TRBJ1-4, is GAGVSQSPSNKVTEKGKDVELRCDPISGHTALYWYRQSLGQGLEFLIYFQGNSAPDKSGLPSDRFSAERTGGSVSTLTIQRTQQEDSAVYLCASSLSIRGNEKLFFGSGTQLSVL.

This clonotype was counted many times. The CDR3 coding sequence is TGTGCCAGCAGTTTACCAAGGGATAGCCCAGATACGCAGTATTTT. Residues: CASSLPRDSPDTQYF. This sequence joins TRBV12-3 or TRBV12-4 and TRBJ2-3, with unresolved D. The CDR3 length is 15 residues. V dropped 2 bases and J dropped 4 bases, with 13 bases sitting between them.

V usage is TRBV7-9 and J usage is TRBJ1-1; D remains unclear. CDR3 length equals 14 residues. CDR1 and CDR2 from the germline V gene are SEHNR and FQNEAQ (reference sequence). Trimming cost V 0 bases and J 5 bases, with 10 bases left between them. DNA of the CDR3: TGTGCCAGCAGCTTAGCGTCAGGAGGAACTGAAGCTTTCTTT. Its protein is CASSLASGGTEAFF.

DNA for the CDR3: TGTGCCAGCAGCCAGACAGGGATGGGCCCTGGAGGGGCTGAAGCTTTCTTT. Translating gives CASSQTGMGPGGAEAFF. The chain has TRBV11-3 and TRBJ1-1, with 7 nucleotides matching TRBD1. The CDR3 is made up of 17 amino acids. Trimming removed 5 bases from V and 6 bases from J; junction bases left unmatched: 18. Germline V gives CDR1 SGHNT, CDR2 YENEEA.

This clonotype was found many times. This chain uses TRBV5-1 with TRBJ1-4, with D tentatively TRBD1 (5 bases). CDR1 SGHRS and CDR2 YFSETQ come from the germline V gene. The CDR3 is 15 residues long. Trimming cost V 0 bases and J 5 bases, with 11 bases left between them. CDR3 DNA sequence: TGCGCCAGCAGCTTGGCGGCGGGGACGAATGAAAAACTGTTTTTT. Amino acid sequence: CASSLAAGTNEKLFF.

This clonotype showed up many times. This chain joins TRBV6-6 and TRBJ2-5; 7 nucleotides match TRBD2. Germline values: CDR1 MNHNY, CDR2 SVGAGI (reference sequence). The CDR3 covers 14 residues. V was clipped by 6 bases and J by 5 bases; unmatched bases: 9. The CDR3 protein is CASSPGTIAETQYF. DNA of the CDR3: TGTGCCAGCAGCCCCGGGACTATAGCGGAGACCCAGTACTTC.

The V call is TRBV12-3 or TRBV12-4, the J call TRBJ2-1; the D is unclear. The CDR3 is 14 amino acids. The V end was cut by 3 bases, the J end by 8 bases, with 14 bases between. CDR3 nucleotide sequence: TGTGCCAGCAGTTTCCTCAGGACGGATGATGAGCAGTTCTTC. It specifies CASSFLRTDDEQFF.

This clonotype was seen repeatedly, ten times or more. The CDR3 loop is CASSTDGQMNTEAFF. For the CDR3, the DNA is TGTGCCAGCAGTACCGACGGACAGATGAACACTGAAGCTTTCTTT. The V gene is TRBV12-3 or TRBV12-4, the J gene TRBJ1-1, with D possibly TRBD1 on 6 matching bases. The CDR3 has 15 amino acids. V dropped 5 bases and J dropped 0 bases, with 13 bases sitting between them.

This clonotype was recorded at least ten times. The gene calls are TRBV12-3 or TRBV12-4 and TRBJ1-5; 10 nucleotides align to TRBD1. The ends lost 6 bases at V and 6 bases at J; junction bases unmatched: 8. The CDR3 sequence is 15 residues long. In DNA, the CDR3 is TGTGCCAGCAGCACGACAGGGGGCGCGGGTCAGCCCCAGCATTTT. Translated, it gives CASSTTGGAGQPQHF.

The chain combines TRBV27 with TRBJ2-7; 13 bases agree with TRBD2. Trimming cost V 3 bases and J 2 bases; bases outside gene matches: 7. Germline lookup yields CDR1 MNHEY and CDR2 SMNVEV (reference sequence). The CDR3 has 17 amino acids. CDR3 coding DNA: TGTGCCAGCAGTTTTTCCCCTGGACTAGCGGGGGCCTACGAGCAGTACTTC. Protein: CASSFSPGLAGAYEQYF.

This clonotype was counted at least ten times. V is TRBV11-2 and J is TRBJ1-2, with D possibly matching TRBD1 (6 bases). Trimming left V 2 bases short and J 1 base short, with 14 bases between. This CDR3 contains 16 residues. The germline CDR1 and CDR2 sequences are SGHAT and FQNNGV. CDR3 loop: CASSLSWTADNYGYTF. As DNA, the CDR3 is TGTGCCAGCAGCTTATCCTGGACAGCAGATAACTATGGCTACACCTTC. Supplemented by reference TRBV11-2 and TRBJ1-2, the full variable domain reads EAGVAQSPRYKIIEKRQSVAFWCNPISGHATLYWYQQILGQGPKLLIQFQNNGVVDDSQLPKDRFSAERLKGVDSTLKIQPAKLEDSAVYLCASSLSWTADNYGYTFGSGTRLTVV.

The table lists this clonotype with many counts. The chain employs TRBV6-2 or TRBV6-3 and TRBJ1-6; unclear D gene. The ends were cut back, 5 bases at V and 3 bases at J, with 14 bases in the middle. The CDR3 consists of 16 residues. Germline CDR1 MNHEY, CDR2 SVGEGT. CDR3 protein: CASSRTVPIYNSPLHF. CDR3 sequence (DNA): TGTGCCAGCAGTCGTACGGTGCCCATCTATAATTCACCCCTCCACTTT.

Points on this clonotype: A much larger clone is a single base away; this may be a read error. The chain links TRBV2 to TRBJ2-1; 7 nucleotides agree with TRBD1. CDR3 length: 13 amino acids. Germline V gene sequence: CDR1 SNHLY, CDR2 FYNNEI. The CDR3 DNA sequence: TGTGTCAGCAGAGTAGAGGGGGCGGGTGAGCAGTTCTTC. This translates into CVSRVEGAGEQFF.

This clonotype has just a few counts. J is TRBJ1-5 and V is TRBV20-1; D is possibly TRBD1 (6 bases). Trimming took off 4 bases at V and 5 bases at J, with 15 bases between the two ends. CDR3 size: 14 residues. Germline V gives CDR1 DFQATT, CDR2 SNEGSKA (reference sequence). The CDR3 region is CSATRTARDQPQHF. The DNA for the CDR3 is TGCAGTGCTACCCGGACAGCACGGGATCAGCCCCAGCATTTT.

V usage is TRBV6-1 and J usage is TRBJ1-4; no reliable D call. This CDR3 has 15 amino acids. CDR1 is MNHNS, CDR2 SASEGT, per germline. V lost 2 bases to trimming and J lost 0 bases, with 7 bases between them. CDR3 DNA sequence: TGTGCCAGCAGTGAATTGAGGTCAACTAATGAAAAACTGTTTTTT. Encoded protein: CASSELRSTNEKLFF.

In this sample, this clonotype turned up a few times. The rearrangement links TRBV28 to TRBJ1-3; D ambiguous. CDR1 and CDR2 from the germline V gene are MDHEN and SYDVKM. Trimming stripped 3 bases from V and 0 bases from J, with 6 bases between. The CDR3 consists of 14 residues. In nucleotides, the CDR3 is TGTGCCAGCAGTTTCGTAAGCTCTGGAAACACCATATATTTT. Encoded protein: CASSFVSSGNTIYF. Full variable domain (missing parts from reference TRBV28 and TRBJ1-3): DVKVTQSSRYLVKRTGEKVFLECVQDMDHENMFWYRQDPGLGLRLIYFSYDVKMKEKGDIPEGYSVSREKKERFSLILESASTNQTSMYLCASSFVSSGNTIYFGEGSWLTVV.

The chain carries TRBV28 and TRBJ2-3; no definite D call. CDR1 is MDHEN, CDR2 SYDVKM, per germline. V was trimmed by 4 bases and J by 7 bases, leaving 9 bases between them. This CDR3 has 12 residues. The CDR3 DNA sequence: TGTGCCAGCAGTTCCATGACAAATACGCAGTATTTT. It yields the protein CASSSMTNTQYF.

Ten or more counts support this clonotype. CDR3 in amino acids: CAWSVHQNEQFF. The DNA of the CDR3 is TGTGCCTGGAGTGTGCACCAGAATGAGCAGTTCTTC. This chain uses TRBV30 with TRBJ2-1; D is unresolved. Trimming cost V 0 bases and J 7 bases, with 7 bases left between them. The CDR3 has 12 residues. Looked up from germline, CDR1 is GTSNPN and CDR2 is SVGIG (reference sequence). The variable domain in full, completed from reference TRBV30 and TRBJ2-1, reads SQTIHQWPATLVQPVGSPLSLECTVEGTSNPNLYWYRQAAGRGLQLLFYSVGIGQISSEVPQNLSASRPQDRQFILSSKKLLLSDSGFYLCAWSVHQNEQFFGPGTRLTVL.

The chain has TRBV7-6 and TRBJ2-7; 8 bases are shared with TRBD1. Unmatched junction bases numbered 8, after V lost 5 bases and J lost 2 bases. Germline assignment: CDR1 SGHVS and CDR2 FNYEAQ. The CDR3 sequence is 15 residues long. The CDR3 DNA reads TGTGCCAGCAGCCCGGGGACAGGTCCTACCTACGAGCAGTACTTC. It translates to CASSPGTGPTYEQYF. Looking up the rest from reference TRBV7-6 and TRBJ2-7 gives the full variable domain: GAGVSQSPRYKVTKRGQDVALRCDPISGHVSLYWYRQALGQGPEFLTYFNYEAQQDKSGLPNDRFSAERPEGSISTLTIQRTEQRDSAMYRCASSPGTGPTYEQYFGPGTRLTVT.

There are many counts of this clonotype. CDR3 in amino acids: CASSLAAGTGYDTEAFF. Here the CDR3 DNA reads TGTGCCAGCAGCTTAGCCGCCGGGACAGGGTATGACACTGAAGCTTTCTTT. The genes are TRBV7-9 and TRBJ1-1; the match to TRBD1 covers 9 bases. The CDR3 is 17 amino acids. The germline CDR1 and CDR2 sequences are SEHNR and FQNEAQ (reference sequence). J gave up 3 bases and V 0 bases, and 8 bases lay outside the gene matches.

This clonotype has at least ten counts. V and J are TRBV15 and TRBJ1-1, with a weak D call TRBD1 (6 bases). With 3 bases removed from V and 5 bases from J, the gap between germline ends came to 13 bases. Germline V gene data show CDR1 as LNHNV and CDR2 as YYDKDF (reference sequence). The CDR3 has 14 residues. DNA of the CDR3: TGTGCCACCAGCAGGGGGGCGCGGGGGACTGAAGCTTTCTTT. This encodes CATSRGARGTEAFF.

This clonotype was counted ten times or more. The chain is built from TRBV20-1 and TRBJ1-2, with D perhaps matching TRBD1 (5 bases). Looked up from germline, CDR1 is DFQATT and CDR2 is SNEGSKA (reference sequence). This CDR3 has 15 residues. Trimming took 4 bases from V and 1 from J, leaving 16 bases between them. The CDR3 region is CSATRPDRLNYGYTF. As DNA, the CDR3 is TGCAGTGCTACCCGCCCTGACAGACTTAACTATGGCTACACCTTC.